This TCR beta chain was identified in a study of OX40 agonist ivuxolimab in advanced cancers. About the study: Patients in dose escalation had liver, melanoma, kidney or head and neck cancers. Cohort: approximately 83% men, mean age about 62, aged roughly 23 to 79. General study results and limits: At 0.1 to 3.0 mg/kg, CD4+ and CD8+ blood T cells expanded clonally by week 6. Partly responding patients at 0.1-3.0 mg/kg showed some of the smallest clonal expansion.

The J segment lost 5 bases and the V segment lost 4 bases, leaving 2 bases of the junction unmatched. From germline, CDR1 is SGHNT and CDR2 YYREEE (reference sequence). The CDR3 extends over 14 amino acids. A word on this clone: Its target is unknown.

Assay: immunoSEQ multiplex PCR; the TCRdb copy retains only in-frame clones and omits some. This sample has tens of thousands of clones, with around 85% found just once. The chain recombines TRBV5-4 with TRBJ1-6; 8 bases are a match to TRBD1. Here the sequenced sample was CD4+ or CD8+ T cells sorted from blood, taken in a trial of the OX40 agonist ivuxolimab. The origin of this receptor is an adult with an advanced solid tumor such as melanoma, head and neck, liver or kidney cancer. The CDR3, as DNA: TGTGCCAGCAGCCCGGGACAGGATAATTCACCCCTCCACTTT. As protein: CASSPGQDNSPLHF.